This T cell receptor beta chain was recorded in a study of CD8 T cells in Susac syndrome. CD8+ and CD4+ blood T cells underwent TCR beta sequencing. It was treatment-naive patients with stable or active relapsing-remitting disease who made up the multiple sclerosis controls. Roughly 0.45 to 1 ug RNA was reverse transcribed with random hexamers. TCRdb processed the immunoSEQ multiplex PCR reads anew with MiXCR; each CDR3 protein has one entry. The data hold some 63,000 distinct CDR3 sequences, with just under 95% observed a single time. Sequenced material: CD8+ T cells from PBMCs. This TCR was sampled from a human donor with multiple sclerosis.

In nucleotides, the CDR3 is TGTGCCAGTAGTAGCGGGGCTAGCTCCTACAATGAGCAGTTCTTC. This translates into CASSSGASSYNEQFF. This chain joins TRBV19 and TRBJ2-1; TRBD2 is a possible D gene (6 bases). The CDR3 sequence is 15 residues long. V was trimmed by 4 bases and J by 0 bases, leaving 10 bases between them. Germline CDR1 LNHDA, CDR2 SQIVND (reference sequence).